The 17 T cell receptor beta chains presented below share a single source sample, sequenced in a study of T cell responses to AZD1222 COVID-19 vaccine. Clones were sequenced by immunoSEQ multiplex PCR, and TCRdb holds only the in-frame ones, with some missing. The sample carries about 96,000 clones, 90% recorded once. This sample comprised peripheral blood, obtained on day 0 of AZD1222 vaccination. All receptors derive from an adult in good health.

DNA for the CDR3: TGTGCCAGCAGTGAACCGGCAACTAATGAAAAACTGTTTTTT. It encodes CASSEPATNEKLFF. J is TRBJ1-4 and V is TRBV6-1, with D hard to call. CDR3 size: 14 residues. The V gene lost 2 bases and the J gene lost 0 bases, with 4 bases spanning the gap. In germline, CDR1 is MNHNS, CDR2 SASEGT.

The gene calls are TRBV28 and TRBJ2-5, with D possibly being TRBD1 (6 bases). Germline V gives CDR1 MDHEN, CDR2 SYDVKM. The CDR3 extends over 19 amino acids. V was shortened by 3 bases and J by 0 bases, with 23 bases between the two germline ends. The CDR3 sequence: CASSFLFRTRTGYQETQYF. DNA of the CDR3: TGTGCCAGCAGTTTTCTTTTCCGCACTCGAACAGGGTACCAAGAGACCCAGTACTTC.

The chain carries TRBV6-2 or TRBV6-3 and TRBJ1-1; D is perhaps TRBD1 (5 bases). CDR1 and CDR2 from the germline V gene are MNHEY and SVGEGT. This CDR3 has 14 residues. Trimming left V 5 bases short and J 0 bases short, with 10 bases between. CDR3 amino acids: CASSPGRMNTEAFF. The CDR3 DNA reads TGTGCCAGCAGTCCGGGACGGATGAACACTGAAGCTTTCTTT.

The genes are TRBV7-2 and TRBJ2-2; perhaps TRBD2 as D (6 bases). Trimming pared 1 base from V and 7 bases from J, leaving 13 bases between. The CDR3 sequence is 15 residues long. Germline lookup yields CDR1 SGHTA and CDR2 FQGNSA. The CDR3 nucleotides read TGTGCCAGCAGCTTAGTTCAGGGAGGAAACGGGGAGCTGTTTTTT. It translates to CASSLVQGGNGELFF.

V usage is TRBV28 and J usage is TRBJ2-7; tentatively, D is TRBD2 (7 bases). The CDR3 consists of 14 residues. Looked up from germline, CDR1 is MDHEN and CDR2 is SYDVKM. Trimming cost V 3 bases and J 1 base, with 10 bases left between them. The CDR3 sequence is CASSFGGRSYEQYF. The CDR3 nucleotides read TGTGCCAGCAGTTTCGGGGGGCGATCCTACGAGCAGTACTTC.

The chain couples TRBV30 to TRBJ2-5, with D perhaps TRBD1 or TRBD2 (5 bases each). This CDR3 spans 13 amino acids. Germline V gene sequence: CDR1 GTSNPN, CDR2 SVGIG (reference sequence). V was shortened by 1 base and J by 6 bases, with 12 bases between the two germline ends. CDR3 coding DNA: TGTGCCTGGAGTGACGGGGCCGTAAAGACCCAGTACTTC. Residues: CAWSDGAVKTQYF.

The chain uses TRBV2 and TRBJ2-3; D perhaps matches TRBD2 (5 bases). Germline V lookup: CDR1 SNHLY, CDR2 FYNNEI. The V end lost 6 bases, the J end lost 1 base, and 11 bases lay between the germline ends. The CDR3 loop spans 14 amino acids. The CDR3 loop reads CASRSGSGTDTQYF. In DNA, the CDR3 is TGTGCCAGCAGGAGTGGTAGCGGCACAGATACGCAGTATTTT.

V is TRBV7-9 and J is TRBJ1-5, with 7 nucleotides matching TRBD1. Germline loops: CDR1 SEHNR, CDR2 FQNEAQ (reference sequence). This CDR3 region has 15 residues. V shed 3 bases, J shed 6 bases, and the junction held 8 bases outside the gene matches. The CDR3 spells CASSLSQGVGQPQHF. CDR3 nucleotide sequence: TGTGCCAGCAGCTTGTCCCAGGGGGTCGGTCAGCCCCAGCATTTT. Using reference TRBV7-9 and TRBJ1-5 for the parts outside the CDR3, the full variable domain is DTGVSQNPRHKITKRGQNVTFRCDPISEHNRLYWYRQTLGQGPEFLTYFQNEAQLEKSRLLSDRFSAERPKGSFSTLEIQRTEQGDSAMYLCASSLSQGVGQPQHFGDGTRLSIL.

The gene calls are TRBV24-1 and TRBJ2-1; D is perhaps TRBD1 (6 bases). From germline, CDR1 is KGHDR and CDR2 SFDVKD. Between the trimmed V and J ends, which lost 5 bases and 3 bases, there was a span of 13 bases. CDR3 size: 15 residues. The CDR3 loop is CATSARGRGYNEQFF. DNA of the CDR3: TGTGCCACCAGTGCTAGGGGCAGGGGCTACAATGAGCAGTTCTTC.

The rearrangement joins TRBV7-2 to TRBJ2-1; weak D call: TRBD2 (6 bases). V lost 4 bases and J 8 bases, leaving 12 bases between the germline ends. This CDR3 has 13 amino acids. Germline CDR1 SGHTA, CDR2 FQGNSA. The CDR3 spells CASSWGREYEQFF. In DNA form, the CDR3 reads TGTGCCAGCAGCTGGGGACGGGAGTATGAGCAGTTCTTC.

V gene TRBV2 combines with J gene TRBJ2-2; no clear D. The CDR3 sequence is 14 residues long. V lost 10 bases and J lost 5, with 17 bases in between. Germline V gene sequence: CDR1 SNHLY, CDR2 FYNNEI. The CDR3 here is CATEPGRRTGELFF. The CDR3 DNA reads TGTGCCACCGAACCAGGCAGACGTACCGGGGAGCTGTTTTTT.

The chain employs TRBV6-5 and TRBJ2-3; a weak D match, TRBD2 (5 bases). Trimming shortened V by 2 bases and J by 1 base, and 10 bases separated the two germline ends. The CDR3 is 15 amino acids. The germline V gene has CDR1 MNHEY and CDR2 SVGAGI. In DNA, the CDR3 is TGTGCCAGCAGTTACCGAGGGTCCCGCACAGATACGCAGTATTTT. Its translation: CASSYRGSRTDTQYF.

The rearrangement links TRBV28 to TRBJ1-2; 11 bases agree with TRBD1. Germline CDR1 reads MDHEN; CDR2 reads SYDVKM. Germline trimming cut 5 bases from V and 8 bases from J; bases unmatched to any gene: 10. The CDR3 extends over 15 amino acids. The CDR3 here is CASSPWDRGRFGYTF. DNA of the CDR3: TGTGCCAGCAGTCCCTGGGACAGGGGGAGGTTCGGCTACACCTTC.

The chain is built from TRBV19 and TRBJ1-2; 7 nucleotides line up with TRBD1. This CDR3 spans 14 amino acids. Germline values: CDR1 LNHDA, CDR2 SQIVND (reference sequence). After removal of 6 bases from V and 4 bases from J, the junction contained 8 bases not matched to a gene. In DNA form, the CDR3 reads TGTGCCAGTAGCCCCCCCTGGGACAGCTATGGCTACACCTTC. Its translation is CASSPPWDSYGYTF.

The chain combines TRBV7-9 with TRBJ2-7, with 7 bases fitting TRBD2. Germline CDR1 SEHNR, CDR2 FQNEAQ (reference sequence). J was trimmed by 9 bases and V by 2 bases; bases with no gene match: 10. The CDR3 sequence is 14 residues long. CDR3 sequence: CASSLPPPWGGQYF. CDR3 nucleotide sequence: TGTGCCAGCAGCTTACCTCCCCCCTGGGGGGGGCAGTACTTC.

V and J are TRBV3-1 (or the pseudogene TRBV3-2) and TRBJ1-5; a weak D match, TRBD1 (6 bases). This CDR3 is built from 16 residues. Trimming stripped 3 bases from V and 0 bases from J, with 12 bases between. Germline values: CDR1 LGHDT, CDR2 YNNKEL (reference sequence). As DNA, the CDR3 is TGTGCCAGCAGCCACGCAGGGGTAAATAGCAATCAGCCCCAGCATTTT. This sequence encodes CASSHAGVNSNQPQHF.

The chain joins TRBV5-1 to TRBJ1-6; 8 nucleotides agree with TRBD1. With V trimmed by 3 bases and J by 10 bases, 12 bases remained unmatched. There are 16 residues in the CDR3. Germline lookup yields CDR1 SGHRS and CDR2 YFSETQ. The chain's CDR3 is CASSSRTGTGKSPLHF. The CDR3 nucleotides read TGCGCCAGCAGCTCCCGGACAGGGACGGGAAAATCACCCCTCCACTTT.